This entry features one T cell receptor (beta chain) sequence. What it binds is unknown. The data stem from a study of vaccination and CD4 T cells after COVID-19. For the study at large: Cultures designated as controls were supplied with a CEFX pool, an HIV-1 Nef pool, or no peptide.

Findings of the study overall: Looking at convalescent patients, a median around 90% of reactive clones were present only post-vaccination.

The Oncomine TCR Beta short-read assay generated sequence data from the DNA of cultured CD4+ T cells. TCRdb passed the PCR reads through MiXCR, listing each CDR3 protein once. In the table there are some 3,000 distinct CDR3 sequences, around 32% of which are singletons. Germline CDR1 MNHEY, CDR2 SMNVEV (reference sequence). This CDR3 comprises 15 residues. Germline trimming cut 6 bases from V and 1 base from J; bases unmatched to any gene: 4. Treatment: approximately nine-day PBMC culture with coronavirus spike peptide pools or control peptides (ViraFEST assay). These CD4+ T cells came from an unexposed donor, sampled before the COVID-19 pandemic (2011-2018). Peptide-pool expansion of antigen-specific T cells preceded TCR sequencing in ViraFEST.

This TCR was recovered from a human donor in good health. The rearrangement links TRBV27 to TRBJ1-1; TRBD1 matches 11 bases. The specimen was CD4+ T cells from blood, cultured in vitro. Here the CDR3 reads CASSRDRGKNTEAFF. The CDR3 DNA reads TGTGCCAGCAGCCGGGACAGGGGGAAGAACACTGAAGCTTTCTTT.